Listed below are T cell receptor beta chains from one sample, sequenced in a study of blood T cell repertoires in COVID-19. Assay: immunoSEQ multiplex PCR; the TCRdb copy retains only in-frame clones and omits some. There are a few hundred thousand clones in the sample; about 91% occur only once, and 2.5% lies in the top ten. Sequenced: PBMCs or T cells enriched from blood (not recorded which). These receptors originate from a woman in her thirties or forties with acute COVID-19. Both conserved end residues are part of each CDR3. D genes are given only for firm matches. Size is stated for part of the rows, as once, few or many counts, or as a class when the clone is expanded.

clone_size,j_call,v_call,d_call,cdr3_nt,cdr3_aa
-,TRBJ2-1,TRBV27,TRBD2,TGTGCCAGCAGTGGGGGACTAGCCGGCGAGCAGTTCTTC,CASSGGLAGEQFF
once,TRBJ2-7,TRBV9,TRBD1,TGTGCCAGCAGCGTAGATGGACAGGGAATCGACGAGCAGTACTTC,CASSVDGQGIDEQYF
-,TRBJ1-2,TRBV11-2,-,TGTGCCACATCTCCAGTAGGGGACTATGGCTACACCTTC,CATSPVGDYGYTF
once,TRBJ1-3,TRBV4-3,-,TGCGCCAGCAGCCAAGACCAGATCTCTGGAAACACCATATATTTT,CASSQDQISGNTIYF
-,TRBJ2-1,TRBV9,TRBD2,TGTGCCAGCAGCGTAGACTCCGGGACTAGCCATGAGCAGTTCTTC,CASSVDSGTSHEQFF
few,TRBJ1-1,TRBV18,TRBD1,TGTGCCAGCTCACCTCCGTCAGGGGGCACTGAAGCTTTCTTT,CASSPPSGGTEAFF
-,TRBJ1-2,TRBV18,-,TGTGCCAGCTCACCAAGTGCCAGCGACTATGGCTACACCTTC,CASSPSASDYGYTF
-,TRBJ1-5,TRBV18,-,TGTGCCAGCTCACCACGCGGGGGGATGGGCAATCAGCCCCAGCATTTT,CASSPRGGMGNQPQHF
-,TRBJ2-7,TRBV19,TRBD2,TGTGCCAGTAGTACAACGGGGGGTTCCTACGAGCAGTACTTC,CASSTTGGSYEQYF
few,TRBJ2-4,TRBV5-1,TRBD2,TGCGCCAGCAGCTTGACTAGCGGATCCAACATTCAGTACTTC,CASSLTSGSNIQYF
-,TRBJ2-1,TRBV6-6,-,TGTGCCAGCAGGACAAGTGGCCAGGGCAACAATGAGCAGTTCTTC,CASRTSGQGNNEQFF
-,TRBJ1-2,TRBV9,-,TGTGCCAGCAGCCCAGGGGCATCCAGGGTTTCAAATGGCTACACCTTC,CASSPGASRVSNGYTF
-,TRBJ1-5,TRBV3-1/TRBV3-2,-,TGTGCCAGCAGCCTTAGGGGCAATAGCAATCAGCCCCAGCATTTT,CASSLRGNSNQPQHF
-,TRBJ2-1,TRBV11-3,-,TGTGCCAGCAGCTTGAGGGGGTCGGGCTCCTACAATGAGCAGTTCTTC,CASSLRGSGSYNEQFF
-,TRBJ1-2,TRBV2,TRBD1,TGTGCCAGCAGGCCAGATCAAGACAGGGGTGGTTACACCTTC,CASRPDQDRGGYTF
-,TRBJ2-1,TRBV24-1,TRBD1,TGTGCCACCAGTGATTTGCCTAACAGGGGGCGGCTAGCGGAAAACTCCTACAATGAGCAGTTCTTC,CATSDLPNRGRLAENSYNEQFF
-,TRBJ1-2,TRBV29-1,TRBD1,TGCAGCGCTCGAACAGGGGGCAGTGGTGGCTACACCTTC,CSARTGGSGGYTF
-,TRBJ2-5,TRBV6-2/TRBV6-3,TRBD2,TGTGCCAGCAGCCGGGGGGGCCTAGAGACCCAGTACTTC,CASSRGGLETQYF
-,TRBJ1-2,TRBV19,-,TGTGCCAGTAGTATGACAAGGGGTGGAATCAACTATGGCTACACCTTC,CASSMTRGGINYGYTF
once,TRBJ1-3,TRBV10-3,-,TGTGCCATCCAAGATGGAGGGTCTGGAAACACCATATATTTT,CAIQDGGSGNTIYF
-,TRBJ2-7,TRBV7-9,-,TGTGCCAGCAGCTTGTACAGCTCCTACGAGCAGTACTTC,CASSLYSSYEQYF
once,TRBJ2-1,TRBV14,-,TGTGCCAGCGCGGTGCGGGGTATCCACAATGAGCAGTTCTTC,CASAVRGIHNEQFF
few,TRBJ2-3,TRBV11-3,-,TGTGCCAGCAGCTTAGACCTACTATTCACAGATACGCAGTATTTT,CASSLDLLFTDTQYF
-,TRBJ1-2,TRBV9,TRBD1,TGTGCCAGCAGCGTAACCCCCTTTGGCCAGGGGGCTAAAGAGGGCTACACCTTC,CASSVTPFGQGAKEGYTF
-,TRBJ2-1,TRBV5-4,TRBD2,TGTGCCAGCAGCTTGGGGCTAGCGGGGGTAAATGAGCAGTTCTTC,CASSLGLAGVNEQFF
-,TRBJ2-2,TRBV2,-,TGTGCCAGCGCTCCGTCCGGGGGTCGGAGCACCGGGGAGCTGTTTTTT,CASAPSGGRSTGELFF
-,TRBJ2-2,TRBV9,TRBD2,TGTGCCAGCAGCGTAGGTGGACTAGCGGGGTTACCCGGGGAGCTGTTTTTT,CASSVGGLAGLPGELFF
-,TRBJ2-3,TRBV9,TRBD2,TGTGCCAGCAGCCTAGCGGGAGACCCCACAGATACGCAGTATTTT,CASSLAGDPTDTQYF
-,TRBJ1-1,TRBV7-8,-,TGTGCCAGCCGGGGGTTAATGGGGGGCACTGAAGCTTTCTTT,CASRGLMGGTEAFF
-,TRBJ1-2,TRBV5-4,-,TGTGCCAGCAACAGGGTGGGGCTCTATGGCTACACCTTC,CASNRVGLYGYTF
-,TRBJ2-5,TRBV21-1,-,TGTGCCAGCAGCAAAGCGTCTAAACAAGAGACCCAGTACTTC,CASSKASKQETQYF
-,TRBJ1-6,TRBV11-3,-,TGTGCCAGCAGCTTAGATCCCAACTCGAATTCACCCCTCCACTTT,CASSLDPNSNSPLHF
once,TRBJ1-2,TRBV27,-,TGTGCCAGCAGTTCCCCCAGAGAAGGGGCGATCTATGGCTACACCTTC,CASSSPREGAIYGYTF
-,TRBJ1-2,TRBV20-1,-,TGCAGTGCGGCGGACAGCTATGGCTACACCTTC,CSAADSYGYTF
-,TRBJ2-7,TRBV30,TRBD1,TGTGCCTGGAGTGACAGGGGGCGCTCCTACGAGCAGTACTTC,CAWSDRGRSYEQYF
once,TRBJ2-3,TRBV29-1,-,TGCAGCGGTGCAGGGACAGATACGCAGTATTTT,CSGAGTDTQYF
once,TRBJ1-5,TRBV28,TRBD1,TGTGCCAGCCACAGGGGTGGCAATCAGCCCCAGCATTTT,CASHRGGNQPQHF
-,TRBJ2-3,TRBV10-2,-,TGCGCCAGCAGGCGTGCCGGCGCGGGCACAGATACGCAGTATTTT,CASRRAGAGTDTQYF
-,TRBJ2-5,TRBV18,-,TGTGCCAGCTCACCGGCTAGCGTTCAAGAGACCCAGTACTTC,CASSPASVQETQYF
-,TRBJ2-5,TRBV18,-,TGTGCCAGCTCACCACTAGGGGGTGAGACCCAGTACTTC,CASSPLGGETQYF
once,TRBJ2-5,TRBV30,TRBD2,TGTGCCTGGAGTAGAGCGGGGAGTGAAGAGACCCAGTACTTC,CAWSRAGSEETQYF
-,TRBJ1-6,TRBV6-1,TRBD1,TGTGCCAGCAGTGAAGGACAGGGGAAGTCACCCCTCCACTTT,CASSEGQGKSPLHF
-,TRBJ2-3,TRBV10-2,TRBD1,TGCGCCAGCAGTGAACAGGGGGTCCGCACAGATACGCAGTATTTT,CASSEQGVRTDTQYF
-,TRBJ1-6,TRBV27,-,TGTGCCAGCAGTTGGCTTAATTCACCCCTCCACTTT,CASSWLNSPLHF
-,TRBJ2-5,TRBV5-1,TRBD2,TGCGCCAGCAGCTTGGCCGGGACTAGCGCGACAAAAGAGACCCAGTACTTC,CASSLAGTSATKETQYF
-,TRBJ2-2,TRBV15,-,TGTGCCACCGTCTTACCCACGATGGGGAGTGGTGGCACCGGGGAGCTGTTTTTT,CATVLPTMGSGGTGELFF
-,TRBJ2-5,TRBV5-1,-,TGCGCCAGCAGCTTAGTCGGCAGGGAATGGGAGACCCAGTACTTC,CASSLVGREWETQYF
-,TRBJ1-4,TRBV11-3,-,TGTGCCAGCAGCCCATTGCACGGGACACGGGCTAATGAAAAACTGTTTTTT,CASSPLHGTRANEKLFF
-,TRBJ2-1,TRBV24-1,-,TGTGCCACCAGTGATACCTCCCCCACACATGAGCAGTTCTTC,CATSDTSPTHEQFF
-,TRBJ1-5,TRBV7-7,TRBD1,TGTGCCAGCAGCTTGGGACAGGGGATAAGGAGGTGTCAGCCCCAGCATTTT,CASSLGQGIRRCQPQHF
-,TRBJ1-5,TRBV13,TRBD1,TGTGCCAGCAGCTTAGCTGCGACAGGGAGCAATCAGCCCCAGCATTTT,CASSLAATGSNQPQHF
-,TRBJ2-1,TRBV7-7,TRBD2,TGTGCTAGCAGCTTAGATAGCGGGAAGAGCTCCTACAATGAGCAGTTCTTC,CASSLDSGKSSYNEQFF
-,TRBJ1-1,TRBV12-3/TRBV12-4,-,TGTGCCAGCTCATTAAACCGGGCTGAAGCTTTCTTT,CASSLNRAEAFF
-,TRBJ1-4,TRBV5-1,TRBD1,TGCGCCAGCAGCTTGGAGGGACAGGGGAAGGGGGAACTGTTTTTT,CASSLEGQGKGELFF
-,TRBJ2-5,TRBV12-3/TRBV12-4,-,TGTGCCAGCAGTTTTACGGGAGTGGTGACCCAGTACTTC,CASSFTGVVTQYF
once,TRBJ2-1,TRBV10-1,-,TGCGCCAGCGGACAGACAGTCAATGAGCAGTTCTTC,CASGQTVNEQFF
-,TRBJ2-5,TRBV7-2,-,TGTGCCAGCAGCTTAGGTCGGTTAGGACTGCTACAAGAGACCCAGTACTTC,CASSLGRLGLLQETQYF
-,TRBJ2-3,TRBV5-1,-,TGCGCCAGCAGGTCTAGTAATACGCAGTATTTT,CASRSSNTQYF
-,TRBJ1-3,TRBV29-1,-,TGCAGCGTTGACGGGATCTCTGGAAACACCATATATTTT,CSVDGISGNTIYF